The rows below give T cell receptor beta chains drawn from one sample of a study of vaccination and CD4 T cells after COVID-19. No antigen has been identified for these receptors. TCRdb analysed the PCR reads with MiXCR anew, one entry per CDR3 protein. This sample has 10,000 to 14,000 distinct CDR3 sequences, with roughly two thirds found just once. The sample was CD4+ T cells from blood, cultured in vitro, taken before SARS-CoV-2 vaccination. These receptors all come from a human donor who had recovered from COVID-19. CDR3s include the opening cysteine and the closing phenylalanine or tryptophan. Each record gives: CDR3 protein, CDR3 DNA, CDR3 length, V gene, D gene, J gene, clone size. D genes are given only for firm matches. The size field is filled for only some rows; it gives once, few, many or a size class.

CASSLSGTRYTDTQYF,TGTGCCAGCAGCCTCTCCGGGACCAGGTACACAGATACGCAGTATTTT,16,TRBV27,.,TRBJ2-3,once
CASMEGGTGSTRGGVF,TGTGCCAGCATGGAGGGGGGGACAGGGAGTACTAGAGGTGGGGTCTTC,16,TRBV5-4,TRBD1,TRBJ2-1,.
CASSPTGDLYGYTF,TGTGCCAGCAGCCCGACAGGGGATCTCTATGGCTACACCTTC,14,TRBV7-9,TRBD1,TRBJ1-2,.
CASSSGQTRLNEQYFGPANTIYF,.,23,TRBV7-9,.,TRBJ1-3,.
CSAEGGTEAFF,TGCAGTGCCGAGGGGGGCACTGAAGCTTTCTTT,11,TRBV20-1,.,TRBJ1-1,few
CASSELLGTEAFF,TGTGCCAGCAGTGAACTCCTGGGGACTGAAGCTTTCTTT,13,TRBV6-1,.,TRBJ1-1,.
CASSNRASGRETQYF,TGTGCCAGCAGCAACAGGGCTAGCGGGCGGGAGACCCAGTACTTC,15,TRBV9,TRBD2,TRBJ2-5,.
CSASGPSGTQETQYF,TGCAGTGCTAGTGGGCCTAGCGGGACTCAAGAGACCCAGTACTTC,15,TRBV20-1,TRBD2,TRBJ2-5,.
CSAYNLGLGELFF,TGCAGTGCCTATAACCTAGGCCTGGGGGAGCTGTTTTTT,13,TRBV20-1,.,TRBJ2-2,.
CASSVQHSSGNTIYF,TGTGCCAGCAGCGTCCAGCATAGCTCTGGAAACACCATATATTTT,15,TRBV6-1,.,TRBJ1-3,.
CSAPPWGQNNSPLHF,TGCAGTGCTCCACCCTGGGGACAAAATAATTCACCCCTCCACTTT,15,TRBV20-1,.,TRBJ1-6,.
CASSYRRTGGAYGYTF,TGTGCCAGCAGTTACAGGAGGACAGGGGGGGCCTATGGCTACACCTTC,16,TRBV6-5,TRBD1,TRBJ1-2,.
CASSFAAGRDTQYF,TGTGCCAGCAGCTTTGCTGCGGGCAGAGATACGCAGTATTTT,14,TRBV7-8,.,TRBJ2-3,.
CASSPEGGSAALHF,TGTGCCAGCTCACCGGAGGGGGGGAGCGCGGCCCTCCACTTT,14,TRBV18,.,TRBJ1-6,.
CASSSGLAQEADTQYF,TGTGCCAGCAGCTCCGGACTAGCGCAGGAGGCAGATACGCAGTATTTT,16,TRBV11-2,TRBD2,TRBJ2-3,.
CASSSSLNYGYTF,TGTGCCAGCAGCTCCTCACTTAACTATGGCTACACCTTC,13,TRBV5-4,.,TRBJ1-2,.
CSAPGQNNSPLHF,TGCAGTGCTCCGGGACAGAATAATTCACCCCTCCACTTT,13,TRBV20-1,TRBD1,TRBJ1-6,once
CASSDDRGNEQFF,TGTGCCAGTAGTGATGACAGGGGGAATGAGCAGTTCTTC,13,TRBV19,TRBD1,TRBJ2-1,.
CASSYWGNQPQHF,TGTGCCAGCAGTTACTGGGGCAATCAGCCCCAGCATTTT,13,TRBV6-2/TRBV6-3,.,TRBJ1-5,once
CSAKSGNQPQHF,TGCAGTGCCAAGAGCGGCAATCAGCCCCAGCATTTT,12,TRBV20-1,.,TRBJ1-5,.
CASSGGSGGGETQYF,TGTGCCAGCAGTGGGGGGTCGGGAGGGGGAGAGACCCAGTACTTC,15,TRBV2,TRBD2,TRBJ2-5,.
CATSSTRGYNQPQHF,TGTGCCACCAGCAGTACCCGGGGATACAATCAGCCCCAGCATTTT,15,TRBV15,.,TRBJ1-5,.
CAWRADTEAFF,TGTGCCTGGAGGGCGGACACTGAAGCTTTCTTT,11,TRBV30,.,TRBJ1-1,.
CASSSLSYEQYF,TGTGCCAGCAGTTCCCTCTCCTACGAGCAGTACTTC,12,TRBV28,.,TRBJ2-7,.
CASSMAGSYNEQFF,TGTGCCAGTAGTATGGCGGGCTCCTACAATGAGCAGTTCTTC,14,TRBV19,.,TRBJ2-1,few
CASSVGVYNSPLHF,TGTGCCAGCAGCGTGGGAGTTTATAATTCACCCCTCCACTTT,14,TRBV7-6,.,TRBJ1-6,.
CASSLMRTPVYEQFF,TGTGCCAGCAGCTTGATGCGGACTCCCGTGTATGAGCAGTTCTTC,15,TRBV7-2,.,TRBJ2-1,.
CASRPGILAGGQETQYF,TGTGCCAGCAGACCCGGTATATTGGCGGGTGGGCAAGAGACCCAGTACTTC,17,TRBV6-2/TRBV6-3,.,TRBJ2-5,.
CASSRGLSNQPQHF,TGTGCCAGCAGTAGGGGTTTAAGCAATCAGCCCCAGCATTTT,14,TRBV11-2,.,TRBJ1-5,.
CASSFEYEAFF,TGTGCCAGCAGCTTTGAGTATGAAGCTTTCTTT,11,TRBV7-9,.,TRBJ1-1,.
CASSYTETQYF,TGTGCCAGCAGCTACACAGAGACCCAGTACTTC,11,TRBV7-2,.,TRBJ2-5,.
CASSLRGGLYEQYF,TGTGCCAGCAGCCTCCGGGGGGGGCTGTACGAGCAGTACTTC,14,TRBV7-9,TRBD2,TRBJ2-7,.
CASSVGANEQFF,TGTGCCAGCAGTGTGGGGGCAAATGAGCAGTTCTTC,12,TRBV2,.,TRBJ2-1,.
CASSRQGRTDTQYF,TGTGCCAGCAGCCGACAGGGCCGCACAGATACGCAGTATTTT,14,TRBV6-1,TRBD1,TRBJ2-3,.
CASSLGGRASEQYF,TGTGCCAGCAGCTTAGGCGGGAGGGCCTCCGAGCAGTACTTC,14,TRBV7-2,TRBD2,TRBJ2-7,.
CASSGSGGQPQHF,TGTGCCAGCAGCGGCAGCGGGGGTCAGCCCCAGCATTTT,13,TRBV7-9,.,TRBJ1-5,.
CASSRGTSGRNEQFF,TGTGCCAGCAGCAGAGGGACTAGCGGACGTAATGAGCAGTTCTTC,15,TRBV7-2,TRBD2,TRBJ2-1,.
CASTRGRGLKAGETQYF,TGTGCCAGCACCCGGGGGCGGGGACTCAAGGCGGGAGAGACCCAGTACTTC,17,TRBV6-2/TRBV6-3,.,TRBJ2-5,.
CASRVYSGDTGELFF,TGTGCCAGCAGGGTGTACAGCGGGGACACCGGGGAGCTGTTTTTT,15,TRBV6-1,TRBD2,TRBJ2-2,.
CASSLGGRGGPQHF,TGTGCCAGCAGCTTAGGAGGAAGGGGGGGGCCCCAGCATTTT,14,TRBV7-2,.,TRBJ1-5,.
CASSPGDRRETQYF,TGTGCCAGCAGTCCAGGGGACAGGAGGGAGACCCAGTACTTC,14,TRBV12-3/TRBV12-4,TRBD1,TRBJ2-5,.
CASSISLSTDTQYF,TGTGCCAGTAGTATATCTCTAAGCACAGATACGCAGTATTTT,14,TRBV19,.,TRBJ2-3,once
CASSPGGTNQPQHF,TGTGCCAGCAGCCCGGGGGGGACGAATCAGCCCCAGCATTTT,14,TRBV28,.,TRBJ1-5,.
CSAGTGSETQYF,TGCAGTGCTGGGACAGGGTCAGAGACCCAGTACTTC,12,TRBV20-1,TRBD1,TRBJ2-5,few
CASSHLIQGAGNIQYF,TGTGCCAGCAGCCATTTGATACAGGGGGCTGGTAACATTCAGTACTTC,16,TRBV3-1,TRBD1,TRBJ2-4,.
CASSKDREQYF,TGTGCCAGTAGTAAAGACAGGGAGCAGTACTTC,11,TRBV19,.,TRBJ2-7,.
CASSKGQGVKEQYF,TGTGCCAGCAGTAAAGGACAGGGCGTTAAGGAGCAGTACTTC,14,TRBV2,TRBD1,TRBJ2-7,.